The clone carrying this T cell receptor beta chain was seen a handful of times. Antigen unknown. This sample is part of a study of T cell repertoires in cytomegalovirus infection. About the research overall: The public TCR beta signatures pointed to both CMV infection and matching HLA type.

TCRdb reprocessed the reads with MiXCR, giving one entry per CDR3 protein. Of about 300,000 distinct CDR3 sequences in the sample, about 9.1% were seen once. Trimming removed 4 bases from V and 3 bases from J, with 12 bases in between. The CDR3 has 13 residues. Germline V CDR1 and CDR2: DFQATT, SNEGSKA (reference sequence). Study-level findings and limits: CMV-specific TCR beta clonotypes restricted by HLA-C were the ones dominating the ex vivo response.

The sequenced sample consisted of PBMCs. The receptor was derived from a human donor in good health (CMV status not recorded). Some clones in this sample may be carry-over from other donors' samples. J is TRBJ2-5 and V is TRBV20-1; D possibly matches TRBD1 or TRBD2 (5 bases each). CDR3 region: CSAKGPREETQYF. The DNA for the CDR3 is TGCAGTGCTAAGGGGCCGCGGGAAGAGACCCAGTACTTC.